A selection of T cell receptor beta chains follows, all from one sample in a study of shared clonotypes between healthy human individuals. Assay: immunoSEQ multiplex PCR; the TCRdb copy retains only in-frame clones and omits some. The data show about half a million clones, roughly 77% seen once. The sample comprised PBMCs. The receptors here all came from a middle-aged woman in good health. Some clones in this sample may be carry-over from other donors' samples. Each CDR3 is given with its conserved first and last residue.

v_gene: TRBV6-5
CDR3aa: CASSYSSLGAYEQYF

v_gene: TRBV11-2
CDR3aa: CASSLQPQGEQYF

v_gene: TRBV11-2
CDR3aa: CASSQGSETQYF

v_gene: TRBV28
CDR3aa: CATRGGTGWNTEAFF

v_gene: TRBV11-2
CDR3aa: CASSFGRGLSYEQYF

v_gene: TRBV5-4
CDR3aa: CASSVQGKLYSEQYF

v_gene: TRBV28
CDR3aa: CASSLFQGLADSTDTQYF

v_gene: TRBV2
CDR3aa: CAVGGDPYNEQFF

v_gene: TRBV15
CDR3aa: CATSSGRGVREQYF

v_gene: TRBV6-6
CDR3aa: CASSYDLRGQFF

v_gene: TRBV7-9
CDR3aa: CASSVDRVSRELFF

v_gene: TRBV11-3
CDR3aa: CASSSTVTDTQYF

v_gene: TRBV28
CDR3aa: CASSLASGNTDTQYF

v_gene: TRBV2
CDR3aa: CASRGQGIVREQYF

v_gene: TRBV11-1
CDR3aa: CASSLSRAGLEQYF

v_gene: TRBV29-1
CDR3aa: CSVEEGGGYTF

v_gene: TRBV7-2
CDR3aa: CASSLVGTSQFF

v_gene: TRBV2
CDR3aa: CASSGISGNPYNEQFF

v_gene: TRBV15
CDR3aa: CATSRPTIHHEQFF

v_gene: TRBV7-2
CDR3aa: CASSVQQGAVGEQYF

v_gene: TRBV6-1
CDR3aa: CASSARDRALYGYTF

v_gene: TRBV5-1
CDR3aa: CASSLSGGETQYF

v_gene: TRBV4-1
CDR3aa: CASSQDLAYTQYF

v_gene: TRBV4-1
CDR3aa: CASSLRVTGQPQHF

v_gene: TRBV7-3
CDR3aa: CASSPTSAGAADTQYF

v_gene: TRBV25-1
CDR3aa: CASSPGTTSGRAYEQYF